This T cell receptor (beta chain) was obtained from a study of regulatory T cells in long-lasting Graves disease. From germline, CDR1 is MNHEY and CDR2 SVGAGI. V was trimmed by 2 bases and J by 3 bases, leaving 8 bases between them. The CDR3 consists of 14 residues. Time point indicated: newly diagnosed GD, antithyroid drugs for less than 3 months. Construction of the TCR library relied on RNA isolated from PBMCs. The TCR beta library used iRepertoire HTBI primers with Arm-PCR amplification of CDR3. MiXCR was run by TCRdb on the multiplex PCR reads, yielding one entry per CDR3 protein. Here the sample spans hundreds of thousands of distinct CDR3 sequences, less than 20% being singletons. There are many counts of this clonotype. Its antigen is currently unknown. Broader study findings: Persistent Graves' patients showed less TCR diversity than newly diagnosed ones. Small numbers of samples may have cut accuracy. TRBV28, TRBJ1-2 and TRBJ2-5 were favored in persistent disease.

The receptor's source is a female donor with Graves disease. This chain joins TRBV6-5 and TRBJ1-5; no clear D gene. The input for sequencing was peripheral blood mononuclear cells (PBMCs), taken at new diagnosis, from a patient treated with antithyroid drugs. CDR3 amino acids: CASSYRPVNQPQHF. CDR3 in DNA: TGTGCCAGCAGTTACCGGCCAGTCAATCAGCCCCAGCATTTT.